These 14 T cell receptor beta chains share one sample of origin, sequenced in a study of blood T cell repertoires in COVID-19. Profiled with immunoSEQ multiplex PCR; TCRdb holds only in-frame clones, not every one. Among about 170,000 clones listed, 85% to 90% were seen once. The sample was peripheral blood. These TCRs come from a man younger than 30 with active or convalescent COVID-19.

The rearrangement joins TRBV18 to TRBJ2-7, with 7 positions matching TRBD1. The V and J ends lost 5 bases and 7 bases, in that order; junction bases with no gene match: 8. The CDR3 consists of 13 residues. Germline V lookup: CDR1 KGHSH, CDR2 LQKENI. The DNA of the CDR3 is TGTGCCAGCTCAACGACAGGGCGCATGGAGCAGTACGTC. Amino acid sequence: CASSTTGRMEQYV.

This chain joins TRBV7-9 and TRBJ1-1; 11 bases line up with TRBD1. The CDR3 sequence is 19 residues long. The V gene end was trimmed by 5 bases and the J gene end by 1 base; junction bases not matched to a gene: 15. From germline, CDR1 is SEHNR and CDR2 FQNEAQ (reference sequence). Written as DNA, the CDR3 is TGTGCCAGCAGCATTAAGGTGGGACAGGGGGGCCCAAAGAACACTGAAGCTTTCTTT. This encodes CASSIKVGQGGPKNTEAFF.

The rearrangement uses TRBV5-6 and TRBJ1-5, with D uncertain. Trimming pared 4 bases from V and 2 bases from J, leaving 13 bases between. This CDR3 contains 15 residues. CDR1 and CDR2 (germline): SGHDT, YYEEEE. CDR3 nucleotide sequence: TGTGCCAGCAGCGTGAGCCCATCGGGCAATCAGCCCCAGCATTTT. It yields the protein CASSVSPSGNQPQHF. Full variable domain (missing parts from reference TRBV5-6 and TRBJ1-5): DAGVTQSPTHLIKTRGQQVTLRCSPKSGHDTVSWYQQALGQGPQFIFQYYEEEERQRGNFPDRFSGHQFPNYSSELNVNALLLGDSALYLCASSVSPSGNQPQHFGDGTRLSIL.

This sequence joins TRBV5-4 and TRBJ2-1; 9 nucleotides match TRBD2. V gave up 1 base and J gave up 7 bases; unmatched junction bases: 6. Germline V gives CDR1 SGHNT, CDR2 YYREEE (reference sequence). CDR3 length: 15 amino acids. The CDR3 DNA is TGTGCCAGCAGCTTGTATCTAGCGGGAAGGAATGAGCAGTTCTTC. It yields the protein CASSLYLAGRNEQFF.

V and J are TRBV28 and TRBJ2-1; D possibly corresponds to TRBD2 (6 bases). The CDR3 is 14 amino acids. With 3 bases removed from V and 9 bases from J, the gap between germline ends came to 15 bases. Germline V gene sequence: CDR1 MDHEN, CDR2 SYDVKM. In nucleotides, the CDR3 is TGTGCCAGCAGTTTCGGGGCTAGCGCCTTTGAGCAGTTCTTC. Translated, it gives CASSFGASAFEQFF.

The V gene is TRBV25-1, the J gene TRBJ2-4; the match to TRBD1 covers 7 bases. This CDR3 spans 15 amino acids. Looked up from germline, CDR1 is MGHDK and CDR2 is SYGVNS. After removal of 8 bases from V and 8 bases from J, the junction contained 15 bases not matched to a gene. The CDR3 DNA follows: TGTGCCAGCTCAAAGTGGACAGGTGACGGGCACATTCAGTACTTC. Amino acids: CASSKWTGDGHIQYF.

This clone was seen just once. V is TRBV19 and J is TRBJ1-5; 8 bases are a match to TRBD1. From germline, CDR1 is LNHDA and CDR2 SQIVND (reference sequence). V gave up 5 bases and J gave up 1 base; unmatched junction bases: 4. The CDR3 spans 15 residues. The CDR3: CASSQGAPSNQPQHF. CDR3 nucleotides: TGTGCCAGTAGTCAGGGGGCGCCGAGCAATCAGCCCCAGCATTTT.

The chain carries TRBV6-2 or TRBV6-3 and TRBJ1-1; D is unresolved. This CDR3 has 15 residues. V gave up 3 bases and J gave up 6 bases, with 17 bases separating them. CDR1 and CDR2 (germline): MNHEY, SVGEGT. CDR3 protein: CASSYRTSGEPEAFF. The DNA of the CDR3 is TGTGCCAGCAGTTATCGAACTTCCGGTGAGCCTGAAGCTTTCTTT.

This clone was seen just once. The CDR3 DNA follows: TGTGCCAGCAGCTACTATTGGTCAGATACGCAGTATTTT. Amino acids: CASSYYWSDTQYF. The V and J genes are TRBV7-9 and TRBJ2-3; D remains ambiguous. CDR3 length equals 13 residues. Germline V gene lookup returns CDR1 SEHNR and CDR2 FQNEAQ (reference sequence). V lost 4 bases and J 4 bases, leaving 9 bases between the germline ends.

The chain is built from TRBV9 and TRBJ2-7, with a possible D match to TRBD2 (5 bases). Trimming cost V 0 bases and J 1 base, with 11 bases left between them. CDR1 is SGDLS, CDR2 YYNGEE, per germline. The CDR3 consists of 15 residues. This chain's CDR3 is CASSVDGLPSYEQYF. For the CDR3, the DNA is TGTGCCAGCAGCGTAGATGGACTGCCGTCCTACGAGCAGTACTTC.

CDR3 nucleotide sequence: TGTGCCAGCAGCCCTACCGGGACTAGAGCTGACAATGAGCAGTTCTTC. This sequence encodes CASSPTGTRADNEQFF. The V and J genes are TRBV5-4 and TRBJ2-1, with 8 bases matching TRBD2. The CDR3 is made up of 16 amino acids. V was clipped by 4 bases and J by 5 bases; unmatched bases: 11. The germline gives CDR1 SGHNT, CDR2 YYREEE (reference sequence).

This chain links TRBV16 with TRBJ1-2; D gene uncertain. V was trimmed by 3 bases and J by 6 bases, leaving 14 bases between them. The CDR3 runs to 14 residues. Germline V gene sequence: CDR1 KGHSY, CDR2 FQNENV. The CDR3, as DNA: TGTGCCAGCAGCCAGGACTCGCTATCACATGGCTACACCTTC. It codes for CASSQDSLSHGYTF.

The chain has TRBV11-3 and TRBJ1-3; D might be TRBD1 (5 bases). Trimming removed 1 base at V and 2 bases at J, with 9 bases between. Germline V gene lookup returns CDR1 SGHNT and CDR2 YENEEA. The CDR3 runs 15 residues. The CDR3 coding sequence is TGTGCCAGCAGCTTAGCCAGGGATCCTGGAAACACCATATATTTT. Its translation: CASSLARDPGNTIYF.

This chain joins TRBV19 and TRBJ2-2, with a tentative D call TRBD2 (5 bases). CDR3 size: 15 residues. With 1 base removed from V and 6 bases from J, the gap between germline ends came to 12 bases. Germline V gene data show CDR1 as LNHDA and CDR2 as SQIVND (reference sequence). In nucleotides, the CDR3 is TGTGCCAGTAGTATAGTTCGGGGATCTTCCGGGGAGCTGTTTTTT. Translating gives CASSIVRGSSGELFF.